The clone carrying this T cell receptor beta chain was counted only a few times. The target antigen is unknown. The germline gives CDR1 SGHDT, CDR2 YYEEEE. Trimming stripped 1 base from V and 3 bases from J, with 13 bases between. This CDR3 is 15 amino acids long. This record belongs to a study of shared clonotypes between healthy human individuals. General study points: Having only a few donors restricted how much genetic and exposure-history diversity was captured.

Authors' methods: ImmunoSEQ yielded junction-only sequences lacking quality scores, so filtering differed. Clones were sequenced by immunoSEQ multiplex PCR, and TCRdb holds only the in-frame ones, with some missing. D and trimming were read from the DNA, whereas the V and J calls and clone size are those reported in that table. Seen here are hundreds of thousands of clones, roughly 79% observed once, and the top ten hold approximately 12%. This chain uses TRBV5-6 with TRBJ1-1; no clear D gene. This sequence originates from a middle-aged woman in good health. Some clones in this sample may be carry-over from other donors' samples. The material sequenced was PBMCs. Written as DNA, the CDR3 is TGTGCCAGCAGCTTGTATCAGATGGGGTACACTGAAGCTTTCTTT. This encodes CASSLYQMGYTEAFF. The variable domain in full, completed from reference TRBV5-6 and TRBJ1-1, reads DAGVTQSPTHLIKTRGQQVTLRCSPKSGHDTVSWYQQALGQGPQFIFQYYEEEERQRGNFPDRFSGHQFPNYSSELNVNALLLGDSALYLCASSLYQMGYTEAFFGQGTRLTVV.